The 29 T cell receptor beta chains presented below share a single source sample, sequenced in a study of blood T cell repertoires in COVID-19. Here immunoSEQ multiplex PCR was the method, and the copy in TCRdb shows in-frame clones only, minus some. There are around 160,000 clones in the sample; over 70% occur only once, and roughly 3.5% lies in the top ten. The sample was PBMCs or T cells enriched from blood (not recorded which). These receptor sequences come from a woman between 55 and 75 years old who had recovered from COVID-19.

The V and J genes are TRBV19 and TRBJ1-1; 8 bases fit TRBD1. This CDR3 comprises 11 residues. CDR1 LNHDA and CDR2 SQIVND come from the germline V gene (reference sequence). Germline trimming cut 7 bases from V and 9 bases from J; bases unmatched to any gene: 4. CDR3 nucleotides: TGTGCCAGTACGGGACAGGAAAAAGCTTTCTTT. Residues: CASTGQEKAFF.

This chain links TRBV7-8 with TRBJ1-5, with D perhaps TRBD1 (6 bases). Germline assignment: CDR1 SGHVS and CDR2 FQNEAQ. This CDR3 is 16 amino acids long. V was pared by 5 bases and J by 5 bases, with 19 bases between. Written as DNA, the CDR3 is TGTGCCAGCAGCCTCGAGGGTGGGGGGGCGGATCAGCCCCAGCATTTT. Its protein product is CASSLEGGGADQPQHF.

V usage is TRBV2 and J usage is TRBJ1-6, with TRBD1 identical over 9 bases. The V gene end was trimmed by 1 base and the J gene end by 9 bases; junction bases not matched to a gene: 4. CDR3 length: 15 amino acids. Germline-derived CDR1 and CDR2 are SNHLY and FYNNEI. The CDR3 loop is CASSEGGQGRSPLHF. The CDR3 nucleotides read TGTGCCAGCAGTGAAGGGGGACAGGGCCGTTCACCCCTCCACTTT.

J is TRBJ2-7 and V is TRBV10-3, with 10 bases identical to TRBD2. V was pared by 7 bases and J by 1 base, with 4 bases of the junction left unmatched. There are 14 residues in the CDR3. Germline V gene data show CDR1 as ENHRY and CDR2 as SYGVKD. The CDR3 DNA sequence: TGTGCCATCACACCTAGCGGGGGTTCCTACGAGCAGTACTTC. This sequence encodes CAITPSGGSYEQYF.

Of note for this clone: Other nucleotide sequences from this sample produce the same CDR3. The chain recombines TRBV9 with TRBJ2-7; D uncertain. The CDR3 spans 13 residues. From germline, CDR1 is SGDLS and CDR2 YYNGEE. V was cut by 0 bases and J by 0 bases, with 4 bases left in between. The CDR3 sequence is CASSVAGSYEQYF. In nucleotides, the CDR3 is TGTGCCAGCAGCGTAGCAGGCTCCTACGAGCAGTACTTC.

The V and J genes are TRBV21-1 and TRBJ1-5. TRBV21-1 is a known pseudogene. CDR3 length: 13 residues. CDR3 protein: CASSKGEMKPQHF. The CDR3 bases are TGTGCCAGCAGCAAAGGGGAGATGAAGCCCCAGCATTTT.

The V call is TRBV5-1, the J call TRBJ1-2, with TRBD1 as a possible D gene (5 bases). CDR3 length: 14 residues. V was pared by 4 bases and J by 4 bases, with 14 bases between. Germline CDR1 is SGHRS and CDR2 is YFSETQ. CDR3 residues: CASSPETVFYGYTF. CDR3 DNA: TGCGCCAGCAGCCCCGAGACAGTATTCTATGGCTACACCTTC. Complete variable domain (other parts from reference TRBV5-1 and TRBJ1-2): KAGVTQTPRYLIKTRGQQVTLSCSPISGHRSVSWYQQTPGQGLQFLFEYFSETQRNKGNFPGRFSGRQFSNSRSEMNVSTLELGDSALYLCASSPETVFYGYTFGSGTRLTVV.

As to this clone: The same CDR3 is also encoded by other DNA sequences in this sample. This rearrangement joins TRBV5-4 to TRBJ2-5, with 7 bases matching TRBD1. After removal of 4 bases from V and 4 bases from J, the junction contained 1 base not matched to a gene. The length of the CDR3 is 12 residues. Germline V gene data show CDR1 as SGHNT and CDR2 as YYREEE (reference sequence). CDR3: CASSPGGETQYF. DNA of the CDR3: TGTGCCAGCAGCCCAGGGGGAGAGACCCAGTACTTC.

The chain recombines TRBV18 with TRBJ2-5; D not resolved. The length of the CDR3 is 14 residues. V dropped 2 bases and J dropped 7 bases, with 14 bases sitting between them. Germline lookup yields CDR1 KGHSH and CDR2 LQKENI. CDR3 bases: TGTGCCAGCTCACCAGGTAGCTTGCTCGGGACCCAGTACTTC. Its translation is CASSPGSLLGTQYF. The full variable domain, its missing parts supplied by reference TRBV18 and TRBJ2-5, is NAGVMQNPRHLVRRRGQEARLRCSPMKGHSHVYWYRQLPEEGLKFMVYLQKENIIDESGMPKERFSAEFPKEGPSILRIQQVVRGDSAAYFCASSPGSLLGTQYFGPGTRLLVL.

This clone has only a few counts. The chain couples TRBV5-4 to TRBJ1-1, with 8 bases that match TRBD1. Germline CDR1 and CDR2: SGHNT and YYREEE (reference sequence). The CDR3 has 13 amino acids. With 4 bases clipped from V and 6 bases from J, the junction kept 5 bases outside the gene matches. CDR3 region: CASSIQGVAEAFF. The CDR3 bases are TGTGCCAGCAGCATACAGGGGGTCGCTGAAGCTTTCTTT.

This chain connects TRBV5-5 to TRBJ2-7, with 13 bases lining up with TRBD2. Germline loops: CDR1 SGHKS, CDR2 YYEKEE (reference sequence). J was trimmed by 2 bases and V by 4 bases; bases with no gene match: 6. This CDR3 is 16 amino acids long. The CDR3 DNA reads TGTGCCAGCAGCGACGGACTAGCGGGGGCCCCCTACGAGCAGTACTTC. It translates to CASSDGLAGAPYEQYF. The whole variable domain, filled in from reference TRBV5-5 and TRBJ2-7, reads DAGVTQSPTHLIKTRGQQVTLRCSPISGHKSVSWYQQVLGQGPQFIFQYYEKEERGRGNFPDRFSARQFPNYSSELNVNALLLGDSALYLCASSDGLAGAPYEQYFGPGTRLTVT.

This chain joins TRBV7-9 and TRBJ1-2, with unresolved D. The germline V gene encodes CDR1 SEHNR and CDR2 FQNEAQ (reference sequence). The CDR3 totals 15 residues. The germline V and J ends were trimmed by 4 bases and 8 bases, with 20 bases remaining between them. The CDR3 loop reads CASSYQGLVSGGYTF. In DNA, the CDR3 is TGTGCCAGCAGCTACCAAGGTTTAGTGTCGGGGGGCTACACCTTC.

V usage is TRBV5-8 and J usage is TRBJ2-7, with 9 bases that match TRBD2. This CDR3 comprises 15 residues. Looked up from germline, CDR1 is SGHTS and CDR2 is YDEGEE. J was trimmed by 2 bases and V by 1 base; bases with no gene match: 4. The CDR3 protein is CASSLFAGGAYEQYF. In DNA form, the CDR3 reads TGTGCCAGCAGCTTGTTTGCGGGGGGGGCCTACGAGCAGTACTTC.

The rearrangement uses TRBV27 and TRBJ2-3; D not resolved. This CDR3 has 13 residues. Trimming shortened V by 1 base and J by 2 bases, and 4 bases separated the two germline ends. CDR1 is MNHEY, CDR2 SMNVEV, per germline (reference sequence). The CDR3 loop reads CASSLWATDTQYF. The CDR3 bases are TGTGCCAGCAGTTTATGGGCCACAGATACGCAGTATTTT.

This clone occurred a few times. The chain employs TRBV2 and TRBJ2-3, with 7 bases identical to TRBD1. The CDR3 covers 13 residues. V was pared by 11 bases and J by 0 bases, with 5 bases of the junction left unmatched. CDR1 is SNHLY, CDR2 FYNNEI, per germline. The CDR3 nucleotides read TGTGCCTGCTTGACAGGGAGCACAGATACGCAGTATTTT. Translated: CACLTGSTDTQYF.

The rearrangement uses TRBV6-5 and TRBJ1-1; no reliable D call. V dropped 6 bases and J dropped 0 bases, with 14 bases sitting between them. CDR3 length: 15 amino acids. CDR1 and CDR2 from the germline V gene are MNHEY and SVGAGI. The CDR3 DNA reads TGTGCCAGCAGACCTTTCGGAGGAATGAACACTGAAGCTTTCTTT. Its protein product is CASRPFGGMNTEAFF.

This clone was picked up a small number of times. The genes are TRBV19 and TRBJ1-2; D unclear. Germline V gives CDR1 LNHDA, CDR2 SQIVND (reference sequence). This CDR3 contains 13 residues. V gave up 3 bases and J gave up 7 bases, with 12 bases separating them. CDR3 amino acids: CASSIDTGVGYTF. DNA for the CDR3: TGTGCCAGTAGTATCGATACCGGTGTTGGCTACACCTTC.

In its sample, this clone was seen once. This CDR3 reads CASSLPGLGTGELFF. CDR3 DNA: TGTGCCAGCAGCTTACCGGGACTTGGAACCGGGGAGCTGTTTTTT. This chain uses TRBV5-6 with TRBJ2-2; D might be TRBD2 (6 bases). Trimming removed 2 bases from V and 5 bases from J, with 13 bases in between. The CDR3 covers 15 residues. Germline-derived CDR1 and CDR2 are SGHDT and YYEEEE.

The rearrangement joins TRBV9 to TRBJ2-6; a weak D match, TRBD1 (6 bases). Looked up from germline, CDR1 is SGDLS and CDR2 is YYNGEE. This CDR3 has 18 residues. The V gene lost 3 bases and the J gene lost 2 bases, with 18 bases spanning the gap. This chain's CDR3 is CASSAYRESKPGANVLTF. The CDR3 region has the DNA TGTGCCAGCAGCGCATACAGGGAAAGTAAACCTGGGGCCAACGTCCTGACTTTC.

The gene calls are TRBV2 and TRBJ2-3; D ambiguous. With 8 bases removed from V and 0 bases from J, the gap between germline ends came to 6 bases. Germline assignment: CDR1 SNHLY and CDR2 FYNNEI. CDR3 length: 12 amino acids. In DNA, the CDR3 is TGTGCCAGCCTCACTAGCACAGATACGCAGTATTTT. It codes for CASLTSTDTQYF.

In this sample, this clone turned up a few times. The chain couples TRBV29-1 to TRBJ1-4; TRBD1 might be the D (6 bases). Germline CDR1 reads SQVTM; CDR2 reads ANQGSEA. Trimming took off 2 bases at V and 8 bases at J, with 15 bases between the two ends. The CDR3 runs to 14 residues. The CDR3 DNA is TGCAGCGTTGAATTGACAGGTGTCCCCGAAAAACTGTTTTTT. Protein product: CSVELTGVPEKLFF.

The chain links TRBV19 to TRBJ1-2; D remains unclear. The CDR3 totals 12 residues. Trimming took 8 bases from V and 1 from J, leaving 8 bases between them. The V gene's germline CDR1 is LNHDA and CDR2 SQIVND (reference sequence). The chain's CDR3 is CASGGFNYGYTF. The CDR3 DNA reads TGTGCCAGTGGAGGTTTTAACTATGGCTACACCTTC.

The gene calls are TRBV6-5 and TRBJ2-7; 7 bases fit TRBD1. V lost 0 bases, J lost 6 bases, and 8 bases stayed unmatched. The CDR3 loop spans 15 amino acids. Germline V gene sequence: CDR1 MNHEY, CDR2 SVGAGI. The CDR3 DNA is TGTGCCAGCAGTTACTCGACCCGGGCAGGGGGCGAGCAGTACTTC. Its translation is CASSYSTRAGGEQYF.

The CDR3 nucleotides are TGCGCCAGCAGCGACAGCTCCTACGAGCAGTACTTC. Translating gives CASSDSSYEQYF. The gene calls are TRBV5-1 and TRBJ2-7; D may be TRBD1 (5 bases). V was shortened by 4 bases and J by 0 bases, with 5 bases between the two germline ends. CDR3 length: 12 residues. Germline V gives CDR1 SGHRS, CDR2 YFSETQ.

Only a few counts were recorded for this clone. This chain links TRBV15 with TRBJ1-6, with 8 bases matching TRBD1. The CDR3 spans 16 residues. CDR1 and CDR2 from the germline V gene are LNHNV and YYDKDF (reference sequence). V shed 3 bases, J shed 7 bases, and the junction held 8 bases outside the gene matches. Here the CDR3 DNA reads TGTGCCACCAGCAGGGATGACAGGGGACCGAATTCACCCCTCCACTTT. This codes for CATSRDDRGPNSPLHF.

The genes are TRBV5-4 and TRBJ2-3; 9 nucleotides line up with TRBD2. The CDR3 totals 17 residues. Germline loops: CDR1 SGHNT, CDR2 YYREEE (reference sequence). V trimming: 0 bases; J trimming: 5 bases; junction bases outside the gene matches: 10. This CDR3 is CASSLGFGGGAEDTQYF. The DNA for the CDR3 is TGTGCCAGCAGCTTGGGTTTCGGCGGGGGGGCCGAAGATACGCAGTATTTT.

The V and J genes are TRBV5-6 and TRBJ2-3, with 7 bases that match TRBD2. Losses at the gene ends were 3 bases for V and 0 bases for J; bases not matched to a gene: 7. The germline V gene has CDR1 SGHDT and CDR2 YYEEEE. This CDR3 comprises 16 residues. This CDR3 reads CASSWGGGISTDTQYF. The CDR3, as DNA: TGTGCCAGCAGCTGGGGCGGGGGAATTAGCACAGATACGCAGTATTTT.

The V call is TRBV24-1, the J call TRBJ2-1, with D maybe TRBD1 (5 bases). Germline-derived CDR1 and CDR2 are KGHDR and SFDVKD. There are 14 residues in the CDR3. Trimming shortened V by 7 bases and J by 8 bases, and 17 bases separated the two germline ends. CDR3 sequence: CATRSTGFVDEQFF. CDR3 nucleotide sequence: TGTGCCACCAGGAGTACAGGTTTCGTGGATGAGCAGTTCTTC.

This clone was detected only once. Here the CDR3 DNA reads TGTGCCAGCAGTTACTCGCCAGGGATTGATGGCTACACCTTC. Its translation is CASSYSPGIDGYTF. The V call is TRBV6-5, the J call TRBJ1-2, with D perhaps TRBD1 (5 bases). Looked up from germline, CDR1 is MNHEY and CDR2 is SVGAGI. The ends were cut back, 0 bases at V and 6 bases at J, with 11 bases in the middle. CDR3 length equals 14 residues.